This T cell receptor beta chain was observed in a study of early T cells in non-severe SARS-CoV-2 infection. Looking at the study overall: Sequencing input comprised bulk RNA from unsorted whole blood; chain pairing was not available. Study-wide findings and caveats: VDJdb matching, biased toward anti-spike CD8 responses, missed private and CD4 specificities.

Unique molecular identifiers tagged individual cDNA molecules. TCRdb re-called the 5' RACE reads with MiXCR, one entry per CDR3 protein. The sample includes 65,000 to 90,000 distinct CDR3 sequences, about 12% of them seen just once. The CDR3 runs to 14 residues. Germline V gene sequence: CDR1 SGHRS, CDR2 YFSETQ. V was cut by 2 bases and J by 4 bases, with 12 bases left in between. In this sample, this clonotype turned up once. Its antigen is not identified. The conserved final phenylalanine or tryptophan is absent from the CDR3, which likely points to a read error. The sample was whole blood. The rearrangement links TRBV5-1 to TRBJ1-1, with D perhaps TRBD1 (6 bases). This TCR derives from an adult who was a healthcare worker with PCR-confirmed SARS-CoV-2 infection or an uninfected control (not recorded which). For the CDR3, the DNA is TGCGCCAGCAGCTTAAGGGGGGATGTCACTGAAGCTTTCTCT. It codes for CASSLRGDVTEAFS.